This note documents a single TCR beta chain sequence. Its antigen is as yet unknown. This sample stems from a study of blood T cells in healthy people across ages. Regarding the study as a whole: Donors of long life had a larger count of naive CD4+ cells and greater diversity than aged donors. With age, beta diversity per million T cells declined roughly linearly, significantly by 40 to 50.

The authors ran a second PCR of about 7 to 11 cycles using a sample-barcoded 5' primer and a J-beta primer mix. Each cDNA molecule carried a tag from a template-switch adaptor that contained 12 random nucleotides. TCRdb passed the 5' RACE reads through MiXCR, listing each CDR3 protein once. In the table there are 850,000 to 1,100,000 distinct CDR3 sequences, more than 30% of which are singletons. The CDR3 length is 14 residues. V lost 5 bases and J lost 4; bases outside the gene matches: 8. CDR1 SQVTM and CDR2 ANQGSEA come from the germline V gene. The study recruited healthy Caucasian donors from Russia who were aged roughly 6 to 95.

This sequence joins TRBV29-1 and TRBJ1-5; 7 bases map to TRBD1. The sequencing sample was made of blood. This TCR was sampled from a man aged 18-30 years in good health. The CDR3 DNA sequence: TGCAGCGTTAAAGGGACAGCTCCAAATCAGCCCCAGCATTTT. Its protein product is CSVKGTAPNQPQHF.